These 8 T cell receptor beta chains came from one sample sequenced in a study of PD-1 blockade in classical Hodgkin lymphoma. The method was immunoSEQ multiplex PCR; TCRdb's version includes in-frame clones alone and lacks a portion of them. The sample yields 30,000 or so clones, approximately 80% seen once. Time point meaning: cycle 4 day 1 (C4D1), after around six weeks of nivolumab. All the patients suffered relapse after autologous stem cell transplantation, and brentuximab vedotin exposure differed. Purification of CD4+ T cells from thawed PBMCs was performed via magnetic negative selection. The material sequenced was CD4+ T cells from blood, taken before the fourth cycle of nivolumab. The origin of the receptors is a human donor with classical Hodgkin lymphoma.

The chain links TRBV10-1 to TRBJ2-7; 9 nucleotides line up with TRBD1. The CDR3 contains 15 residues. V was pared by 0 bases and J by 4 bases, with 4 bases of the junction left unmatched. Germline CDR1 and CDR2: WNHNN and SYGVQD (reference sequence). The DNA of the CDR3 is TGCGCCAGCAGTGAGTCGGGGACAGGGCCTTACGAGCAGTACTTC. Amino acid sequence: CASSESGTGPYEQYF.

This clone was seen a handful of times. The gene calls are TRBV15 and TRBJ1-2; D is uncertain. V gave up 0 bases and J gave up 3 bases, with 14 bases separating them. The CDR3 totals 16 residues. Germline CDR1 LNHNV, CDR2 YYDKDF (reference sequence). The CDR3 coding sequence is TGTGCCACCAGCAGAGATGCCGACCGAATCGACTATGGCTACACCTTC. Protein: CATSRDADRIDYGYTF.

The chain uses TRBV19 and TRBJ2-1; no reliable D call. Trimming shortened V by 3 bases and J by 9 bases, and 15 bases separated the two germline ends. The germline V gene has CDR1 LNHDA and CDR2 SQIVND (reference sequence). The length of the CDR3 is 14 residues. For the CDR3, the DNA is TGTGCCAGTAGTATTGTGGGCGCCCTTGGTGAGCAGTTCTTC. It translates to CASSIVGALGEQFF.

CDR3 nucleotides: TGTGCCAGCACAGGGCGGGAGGGTCTGAACACTGAAGCTTTCTTT. Translating gives CASTGREGLNTEAFF. This chain connects TRBV6-6 to TRBJ1-1; the D gene is possibly TRBD1 (5 bases). The CDR3 contains 15 residues. The V gene lost 7 bases and the J gene lost 0 bases, with 15 bases spanning the gap. Germline V CDR1 and CDR2: MNHNY, SVGAGI (reference sequence).

The rearrangement links TRBV5-1 to TRBJ2-2; D ambiguous. The CDR3 is 15 amino acids. CDR1 SGHRS and CDR2 YFSETQ come from the germline V gene. V was cut by 0 bases and J by 0 bases, with 6 bases left in between. CDR3 in DNA: TGCGCCAGCAGCTTGGATGGCACGAACACCGGGGAGCTGTTTTTT. Protein sequence: CASSLDGTNTGELFF.

This clone was seen only a few times. The genes are TRBV29-1 and TRBJ1-5; TRBD1 might be the D (6 bases). V lost 5 bases to trimming and J lost 2 bases, with 13 bases between them. The CDR3 is 14 residues long. Germline CDR1 SQVTM, CDR2 ANQGSEA. CDR3 DNA sequence: TGCAGCGTTTCACAGGGTTTTGGCAATCAGCCCCAGCATTTT. Its translation is CSVSQGFGNQPQHF. Supplemented by reference TRBV29-1 and TRBJ1-5, the full variable domain reads SAVISQKPSRDICQRGTSLTIQCQVDSQVTMMFWYRQQPGQSLTLIATANQGSEATYESGFVIDKFPISRPNLTFSTLTVSNMSPEDSSIYLCSVSQGFGNQPQHFGDGTRLSIL.

This clone was seen a single time. This sequence joins TRBV29-1 and TRBJ2-7, with 7 bases aligning to TRBD2. CDR1 SQVTM and CDR2 ANQGSEA come from the germline V gene. After removal of 4 bases from V and 6 bases from J, the junction contained 9 bases not matched to a gene. This CDR3 region has 13 residues. CDR3 protein: CSVGERGQGEQYF. CDR3 DNA: TGCAGCGTTGGGGAGCGGGGTCAGGGCGAGCAGTACTTC.

This clone was seen more than once but under ten times. CDR3 amino acids: CASSEGRARYNSPLHF. The CDR3 coding sequence is TGTGCCAGCAGTGAAGGACGCGCCAGATATAATTCACCCCTCCACTTT. The chain carries TRBV6-1 and TRBJ1-6; unclear D gene. Per germline, CDR1 MNHNS and CDR2 SASEGT. This CDR3 spans 16 amino acids. The ends were cut back, 1 base at V and 4 bases at J, with 11 bases in the middle.